This TCR beta chain was sequenced for a study of control samples from healthy donors and cancer patients. With 5 bases removed from V and 7 bases from J, the gap between germline ends came to 12 bases. The CDR3 runs 13 residues. Germline CDR1 reads SGHNT; CDR2 reads YENEEA. Libraries were prepared by immunoSEQ multiplex PCR; TCRdb keeps only in-frame clonotypes and omits some of them. The sample lists about 150,000 clones; roughly 94% were seen once. This TCR derives from a woman between 18 and 29 years old in good health. V gene TRBV11-3 combines with J gene TRBJ2-1; no clear D gene. Sequencing was performed on blood. The CDR3 loop is CASSARLDNEQFF. CDR3 sequence (DNA): TGTGCCAGCAGCGCCCGCCTTGATAATGAGCAGTTCTTC.